A single sample gave rise to the 9 T cell receptor beta chains below, sequenced in a study of shared clonotypes between healthy human individuals. Selected positively for CCR7 and CD45RO-negative, naive CD8 cells excluded terminally differentiated effector memory CD45RA+ cells. The data were produced by immunoSEQ multiplex PCR, yet TCRdb's version contains in-frame clones alone and is incomplete. This table holds approximately 740,000 clones, more than 85% found once. The sample consisted of naive CD8+ T cells sorted from blood. These receptor sequences come from a man aged 25 to 45 in good health.

About this clone itself: Other nucleotide sequences in the sample specify the same CDR3. V usage is TRBV11-2 and J usage is TRBJ2-7; D is unresolved. V gave up 1 base and J gave up 2 bases, with 3 bases separating them. CDR1 is SGHAT, CDR2 FQNNGV, per germline. CDR3 size: 12 residues. The CDR3 spells CASSLVPYEQYF. CDR3 DNA: TGTGCCAGCAGCTTAGTGCCCTACGAGCAGTACTTC.

The CDR3 region has the DNA TGTGCCAGCAGCTTAGCAGTTGGGACCTACGAGCAGTACTTC. Translation gives CASSLAVGTYEQYF. This chain joins TRBV7-2 and TRBJ2-7; D is ambiguous. CDR3 size: 14 residues. Germline V gene data show CDR1 as SGHTA and CDR2 as FQGNSA. Deletions cut 0 bases from V and 2 bases from J, with 8 bases between.

The chain joins TRBV11-2 to TRBJ2-1; 8 bases fit TRBD2. The germline V gene has CDR1 SGHAT and CDR2 FQNNGV. The V and J ends lost 5 bases and 8 bases, in that order; junction bases with no gene match: 11. This CDR3 spans 15 amino acids. The CDR3 is CASSLRAGGFDEQFF. CDR3 nucleotides: TGTGCCAGCAGCCTCAGGGCGGGAGGATTCGATGAGCAGTTCTTC.

The CDR3 region is CASSLRAGASDTQYF. DNA of the CDR3: TGTGCCAGCAGCTTGAGAGCGGGAGCGTCGGATACGCAGTATTTT. The chain links TRBV7-7 to TRBJ2-3; 8 bases match TRBD2. The V segment lost 3 bases and the J segment 6 bases; nucleotides outside the gene matches: 8. CDR3 length: 15 amino acids. The germline gives CDR1 SSHAT, CDR2 FNYEAQ (reference sequence).

This chain connects TRBV7-9 to TRBJ2-1; 7 bases align to TRBD2. The junction had 6 bases not matched to a gene; V was cut back by 5 bases and J by 8 bases. The CDR3 is 13 residues long. Germline CDR1 SEHNR, CDR2 FQNEAQ (reference sequence). CDR3 nucleotides: TGTGCCAGCAGCCCCCAGCGGGAACATGAGCAGTTCTTC. As protein: CASSPQREHEQFF.

The chain is built from TRBV2 and TRBJ2-7; 12 nucleotides align to TRBD2. V shed 3 bases, J shed 4 bases, and the junction held 4 bases outside the gene matches. The CDR3 runs to 15 residues. Germline V gives CDR1 SNHLY, CDR2 FYNNEI. The CDR3 spells CASSDRTSGRYEQYF. In nucleotides, the CDR3 is TGTGCCAGCAGTGATAGAACTAGCGGGAGGTACGAGCAGTACTTC. The whole variable domain, filled in from reference TRBV2 and TRBJ2-7, reads EPEVTQTPSHQVTQMGQEVILRCVPISNHLYFYWYRQILGQKVEFLVSFYNNEISEKSEIFDDQFSVERPDGSNFTLKIRSTKLEDSAMYFCASSDRTSGRYEQYFGPGTRLTVT.

The rearrangement links TRBV7-3 to TRBJ2-5; D possibly matches TRBD1 or TRBD2 (5 bases each). The CDR3 is 16 residues long. Germline V lookup: CDR1 SGHTA, CDR2 FQGTGA. Trimming stripped 3 bases from V and 4 bases from J, with 18 bases between. The CDR3 nucleotides are TGTGCCAGCAGCTTGCCCGGGACGCCGGGGTTAGAGACCCAGTACTTC. Encoded protein: CASSLPGTPGLETQYF.

The table lists this clone with a count of one. The chain joins TRBV7-9 to TRBJ2-5, with TRBD1 identical over 7 bases. V shed 4 bases, J shed 7 bases, and the junction held 9 bases outside the gene matches. Germline V gene data show CDR1 as SEHNR and CDR2 as FQNEAQ (reference sequence). This CDR3 is 14 amino acids long. The CDR3 spells CASSYRDSPGTQYF. CDR3 sequence (DNA): TGTGCCAGCAGCTACCGGGACAGTCCAGGGACCCAGTACTTC. The variable domain in full, completed from reference TRBV7-9 and TRBJ2-5, reads DTGVSQNPRHKITKRGQNVTFRCDPISEHNRLYWYRQTLGQGPEFLTYFQNEAQLEKSRLLSDRFSAERPKGSFSTLEIQRTEQGDSAMYLCASSYRDSPGTQYFGPGTRLLVL.

The chain employs TRBV29-1 and TRBJ2-5; D is possibly TRBD1 or TRBD2 (5 bases each). V lost 2 bases to trimming and J lost 4 bases, with 8 bases between them. The CDR3 runs to 12 residues. Germline assignment: CDR1 SQVTM and CDR2 ANQGSEA. CDR3 loop: CSVEQGAETQYF. The CDR3, as DNA: TGCAGCGTTGAACAGGGAGCAGAGACCCAGTACTTC.